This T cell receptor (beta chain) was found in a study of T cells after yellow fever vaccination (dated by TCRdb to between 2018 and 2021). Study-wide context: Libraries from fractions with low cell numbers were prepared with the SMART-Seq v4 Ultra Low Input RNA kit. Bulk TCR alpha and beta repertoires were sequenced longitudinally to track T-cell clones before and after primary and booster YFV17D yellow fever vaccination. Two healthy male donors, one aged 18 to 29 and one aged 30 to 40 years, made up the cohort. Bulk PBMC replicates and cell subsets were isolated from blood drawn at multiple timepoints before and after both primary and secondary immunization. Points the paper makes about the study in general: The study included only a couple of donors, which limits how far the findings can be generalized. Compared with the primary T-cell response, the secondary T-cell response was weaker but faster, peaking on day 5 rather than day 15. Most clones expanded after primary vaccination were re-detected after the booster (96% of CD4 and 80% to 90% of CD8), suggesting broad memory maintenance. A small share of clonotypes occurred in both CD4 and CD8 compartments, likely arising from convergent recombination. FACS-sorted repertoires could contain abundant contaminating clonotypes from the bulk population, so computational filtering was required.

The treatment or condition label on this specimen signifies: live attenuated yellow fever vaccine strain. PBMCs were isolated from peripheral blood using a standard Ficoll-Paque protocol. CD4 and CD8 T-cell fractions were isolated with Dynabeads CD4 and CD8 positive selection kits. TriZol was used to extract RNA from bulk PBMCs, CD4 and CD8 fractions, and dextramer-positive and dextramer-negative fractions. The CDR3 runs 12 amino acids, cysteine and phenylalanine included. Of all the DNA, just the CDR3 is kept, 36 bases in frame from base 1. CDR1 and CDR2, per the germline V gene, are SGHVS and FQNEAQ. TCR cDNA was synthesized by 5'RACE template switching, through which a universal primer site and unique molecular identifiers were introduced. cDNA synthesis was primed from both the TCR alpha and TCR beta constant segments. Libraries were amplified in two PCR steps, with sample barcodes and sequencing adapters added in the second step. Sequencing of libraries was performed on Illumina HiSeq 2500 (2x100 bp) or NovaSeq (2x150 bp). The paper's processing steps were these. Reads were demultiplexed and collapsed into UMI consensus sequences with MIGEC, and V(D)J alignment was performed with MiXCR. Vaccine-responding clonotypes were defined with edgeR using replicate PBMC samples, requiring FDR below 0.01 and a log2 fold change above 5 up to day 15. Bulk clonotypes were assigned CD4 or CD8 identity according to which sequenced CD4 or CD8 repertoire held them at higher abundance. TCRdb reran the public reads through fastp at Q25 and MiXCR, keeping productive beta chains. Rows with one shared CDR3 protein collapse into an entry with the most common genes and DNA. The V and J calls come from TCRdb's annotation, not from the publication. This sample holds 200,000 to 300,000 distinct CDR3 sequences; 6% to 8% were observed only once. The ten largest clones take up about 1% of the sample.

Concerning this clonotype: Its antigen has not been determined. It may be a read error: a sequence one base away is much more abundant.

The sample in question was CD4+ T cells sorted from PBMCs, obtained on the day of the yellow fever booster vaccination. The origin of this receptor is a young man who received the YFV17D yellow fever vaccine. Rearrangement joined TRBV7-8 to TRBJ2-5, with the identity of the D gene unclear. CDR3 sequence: CASSPARENQYF. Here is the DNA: TGTGCCAGCAGCCCGGCCCGCGAGAACCAGTACTTC.